The 8 T cell receptor beta chains below all came from one sample that was sequenced in a study of control samples from healthy donors and cancer patients. The repertoire was sequenced with immunoSEQ multiplex PCR; TCRdb's copy has only in-frame clones and lacks some. The repertoire includes around 74,000 clones, 85% to 95% of them detected once, and more than 5% sits in the top ten. What was sequenced was blood. The receptors shown here come from a woman aged 60-75 years in good health.

The rearrangement joins TRBV9 to TRBJ1-3, with a tentative D call TRBD1 (6 bases). V lost 0 bases, J lost 2 bases, and 9 bases lay in between. The CDR3 covers 15 residues. From germline, CDR1 is SGDLS and CDR2 YYNGEE. The CDR3 sequence: CASSVVGGPGNTIYF. The CDR3 DNA follows: TGTGCCAGCAGCGTAGTCGGGGGGCCTGGAAACACCATATATTTT. Based on the CDR3 plus reference TRBV9 and TRBJ1-3, the full variable domain is DSGVTQTPKHLITATGQRVTLRCSPRSGDLSVYWYQQSLDQGLQFLIQYYNGEERAKGNILERFSAQQFPDLHSELNLSSLELGDSALYFCASSVVGGPGNTIYFGEGSWLTVV.

The CDR3 DNA is TGTGCCAGCACCACGCCCGGATCGCAGTACTTC. It translates to CASTTPGSQYF. The chain combines TRBV28 with TRBJ2-7, with D unresolved. CDR1 and CDR2 from the germline V gene are MDHEN and SYDVKM. The CDR3 runs to 11 residues. The V gene lost 7 bases and the J gene lost 9 bases, with 13 bases spanning the gap.

This chain joins TRBV7-9 and TRBJ1-4; 8 nucleotides match TRBD1. The CDR3 length is 14 residues. The germline gives CDR1 SEHNR, CDR2 FQNEAQ (reference sequence). The V gene end was trimmed by 4 bases and the J gene end by 5 bases; junction bases not matched to a gene: 3. In nucleotides, the CDR3 is TGTGCCAGCAGCTCAGGACAGGGCAATGAAAAACTGTTTTTT. Its translation: CASSSGQGNEKLFF. The whole variable domain, filled in from reference TRBV7-9 and TRBJ1-4, reads DTGVSQNPRHKITKRGQNVTFRCDPISEHNRLYWYRQTLGQGPEFLTYFQNEAQLEKSRLLSDRFSAERPKGSFSTLEIQRTEQGDSAMYLCASSSGQGNEKLFFGSGTQLSVL.

The chain employs TRBV9 and TRBJ2-7; 7 nucleotides line up with TRBD1. Germline V CDR1 and CDR2: SGDLS, YYNGEE. This CDR3 is 14 amino acids long. V was pared by 3 bases and J by 3 bases, with 6 bases of the junction left unmatched. The CDR3 region is CASSAEGTDYEQYF. In DNA, the CDR3 is TGTGCCAGCAGCGCCGAAGGGACAGACTACGAGCAGTACTTC. The variable domain in full, completed from reference TRBV9 and TRBJ2-7, reads DSGVTQTPKHLITATGQRVTLRCSPRSGDLSVYWYQQSLDQGLQFLIQYYNGEERAKGNILERFSAQQFPDLHSELNLSSLELGDSALYFCASSAEGTDYEQYFGPGTRLTVT.

This clone is a singleton in its sample. The V gene is TRBV7-9, the J gene TRBJ1-1, with D perhaps TRBD1 (5 bases). Germline V gene lookup returns CDR1 SEHNR and CDR2 FQNEAQ (reference sequence). The V end lost 5 bases, the J end lost 7 bases, and 11 bases lay between the germline ends. The CDR3 has 12 residues. As DNA, the CDR3 is TGTGCCAGCAGCCGGGGGGAAGGTGAAGCTTTCTTT. Translating gives CASSRGEGEAFF.

The chain has TRBV19 and TRBJ2-7; possible D gene TRBD2, 6 bases. CDR1 is LNHDA and CDR2 is SQIVND in the germline V gene (reference sequence). The CDR3 is made up of 14 amino acids. Trimming cost V 3 bases and J 0 bases, with 9 bases left between them. In DNA, the CDR3 is TGTGCCAGTAGTATGGAGGGACTCTCCTACGAGCAGTACTTC. Protein product: CASSMEGLSYEQYF.

The J gene is TRBJ2-3, the V gene TRBV6-4; D is uncertain. The CDR3 has 13 amino acids. With 4 bases removed from V and 1 base from J, the gap between germline ends came to 6 bases. Germline lookup yields CDR1 MRHNA and CDR2 SNTAGT. CDR3 protein: CASSAGGTDTQYF. For the CDR3, the DNA is TGTGCCAGCAGTGCAGGCGGCACAGATACGCAGTATTTT.

The chain employs TRBV4-2 and TRBJ1-1, with D possibly being TRBD1 (5 bases). The length of the CDR3 is 16 residues. From germline, CDR1 is LGHNA and CDR2 YNFKEQ. V lost 3 bases and J 5 bases, leaving 19 bases between the germline ends. The CDR3 nucleotides are TGTGCCAGCAGCCAGGGGACTTTAGGGCGGGGAACTGAAGCTTTCTTT. This sequence encodes CASSQGTLGRGTEAFF.